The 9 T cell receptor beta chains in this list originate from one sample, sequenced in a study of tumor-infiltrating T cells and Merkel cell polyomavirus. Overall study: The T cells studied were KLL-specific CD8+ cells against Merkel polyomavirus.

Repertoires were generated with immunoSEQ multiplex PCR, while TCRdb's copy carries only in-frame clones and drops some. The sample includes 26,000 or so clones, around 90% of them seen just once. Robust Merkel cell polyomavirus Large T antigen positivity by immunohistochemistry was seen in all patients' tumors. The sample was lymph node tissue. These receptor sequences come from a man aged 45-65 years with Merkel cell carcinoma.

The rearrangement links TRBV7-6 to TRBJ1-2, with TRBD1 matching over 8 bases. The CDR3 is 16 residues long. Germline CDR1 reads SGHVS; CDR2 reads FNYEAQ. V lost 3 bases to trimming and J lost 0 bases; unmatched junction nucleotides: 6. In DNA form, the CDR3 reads TGTGCCAGCAGCTTGTTACAGGGGGAGACTAACTATGGCTACACCTTC. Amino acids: CASSLLQGETNYGYTF.

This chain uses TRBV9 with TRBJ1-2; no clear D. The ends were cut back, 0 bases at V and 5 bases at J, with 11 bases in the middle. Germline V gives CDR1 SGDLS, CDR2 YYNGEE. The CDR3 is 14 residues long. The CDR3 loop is CASSVGSAIYGYTF. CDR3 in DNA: TGTGCCAGCAGCGTAGGTTCCGCTATTTATGGCTACACCTTC.

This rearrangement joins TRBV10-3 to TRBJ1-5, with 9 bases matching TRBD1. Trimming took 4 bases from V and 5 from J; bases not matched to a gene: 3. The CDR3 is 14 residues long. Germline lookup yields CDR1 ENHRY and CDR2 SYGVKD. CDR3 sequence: CAISARDRDQPQHF. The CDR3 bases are TGTGCCATCAGTGCCCGGGACAGGGATCAGCCCCAGCATTTT.

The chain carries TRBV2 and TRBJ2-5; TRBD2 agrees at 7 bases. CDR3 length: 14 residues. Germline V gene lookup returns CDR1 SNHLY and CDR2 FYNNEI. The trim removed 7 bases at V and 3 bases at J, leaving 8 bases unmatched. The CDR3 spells CASNKRGREETQYF. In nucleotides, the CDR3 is TGTGCCAGCAATAAGCGGGGCCGGGAAGAGACCCAGTACTTC.

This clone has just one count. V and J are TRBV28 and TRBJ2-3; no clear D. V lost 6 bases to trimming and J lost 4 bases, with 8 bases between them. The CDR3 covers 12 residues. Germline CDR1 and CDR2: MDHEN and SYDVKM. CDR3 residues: CASRRSSDTQYF. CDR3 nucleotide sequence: TGTGCCAGCAGGCGGAGCTCAGATACGCAGTATTTT.

In DNA, the CDR3 is TGTGCCAGCACCCCCTCAGCGGGAGTTGGGGGTGAGCAGTTCTTC. Protein: CASTPSAGVGGEQFF. The chain employs TRBV2 and TRBJ2-1, with 8 nucleotides matching TRBD2. After removal of 7 bases from V and 9 bases from J, the junction contained 14 bases not matched to a gene. CDR1 SNHLY and CDR2 FYNNEI come from the germline V gene. The CDR3 totals 15 residues. Filled out from reference TRBV2 and TRBJ2-1, the complete variable domain reads EPEVTQTPSHQVTQMGQEVILRCVPISNHLYFYWYRQILGQKVEFLVSFYNNEISEKSEIFDDQFSVERPDGSNFTLKIRSTKLEDSAMYFCASTPSAGVGGEQFFGPGTRLTVL.

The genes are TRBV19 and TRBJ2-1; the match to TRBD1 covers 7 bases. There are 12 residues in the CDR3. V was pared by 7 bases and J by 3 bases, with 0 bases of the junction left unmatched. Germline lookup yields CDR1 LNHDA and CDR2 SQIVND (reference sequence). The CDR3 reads CASTGGYNEQFF. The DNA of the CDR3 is TGTGCCAGTACAGGGGGCTACAATGAGCAGTTCTTC.

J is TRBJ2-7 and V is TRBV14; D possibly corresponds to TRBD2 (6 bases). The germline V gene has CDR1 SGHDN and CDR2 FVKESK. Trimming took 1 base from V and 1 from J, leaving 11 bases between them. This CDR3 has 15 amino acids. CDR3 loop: CASSQVAGRSYEQYF. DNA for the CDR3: TGTGCCAGCAGCCAAGTGGCAGGGAGGTCCTACGAGCAGTACTTC.

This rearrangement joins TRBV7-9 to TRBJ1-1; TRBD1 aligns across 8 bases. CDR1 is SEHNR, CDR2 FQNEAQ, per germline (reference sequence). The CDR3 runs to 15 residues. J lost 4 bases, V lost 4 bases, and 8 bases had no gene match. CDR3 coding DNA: TGTGCCAGCAGCTCATATACAGGGGGGGTCACTGAAGCTTTCTTT. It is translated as CASSSYTGGVTEAFF.